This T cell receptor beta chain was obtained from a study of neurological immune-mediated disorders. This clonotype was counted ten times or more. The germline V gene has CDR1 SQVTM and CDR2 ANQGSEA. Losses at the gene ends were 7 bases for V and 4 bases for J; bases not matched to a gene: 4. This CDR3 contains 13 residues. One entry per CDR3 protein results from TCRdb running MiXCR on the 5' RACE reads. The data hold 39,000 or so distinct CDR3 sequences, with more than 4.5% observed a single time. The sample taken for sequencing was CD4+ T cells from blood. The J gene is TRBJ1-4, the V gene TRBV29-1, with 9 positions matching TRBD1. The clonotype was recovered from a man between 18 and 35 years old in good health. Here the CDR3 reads CSARTGVNEKLFF. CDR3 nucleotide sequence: TGCAGCGCCAGGACAGGGGTTAATGAAAAACTGTTTTTT.